What follows are 24 T cell receptor beta chains derived from one specimen sequenced in a study of early T cells in non-severe SARS-CoV-2 infection. TCRdb reanalysed the 5' RACE reads using MiXCR and keeps one entry per CDR3 protein. The sample has 75,000 to 80,000 distinct CDR3 sequences; about 15% are singletons. Sequences were obtained from whole blood. These receptors all stem from an adult who was a healthcare worker with PCR-confirmed SARS-CoV-2 infection or an uninfected control (not recorded which).

The V gene is TRBV27, the J gene TRBJ2-3, with 11 bases matching TRBD2. The CDR3 runs to 17 residues. V was clipped by 6 bases and J by 4 bases; unmatched bases: 12. In germline, CDR1 is MNHEY, CDR2 SMNVEV (reference sequence). The CDR3 bases are TGTGCCAGCAGGGTGACTAGCGGGAATTTCAGGTCAGATACGCAGTATTTT. It yields the protein CASRVTSGNFRSDTQYF.

Only a few counts were recorded for this clonotype. The rearrangement links TRBV27 to TRBJ1-2, with unresolved D. V lost 8 bases to trimming and J lost 0 bases, with 13 bases between them. The CDR3 length is 14 residues. Germline CDR1 reads MNHEY; CDR2 reads SMNVEV (reference sequence). The CDR3 region has the DNA TGTGCCAGCGGTCTGAGCTGGGCTAACTATGGCTACACCTTC. Translation gives CASGLSWANYGYTF.

The chain employs TRBV20-1 and TRBJ2-5; possible D gene TRBD1, 5 bases. V lost 0 bases and J 5 bases, leaving 10 bases between the germline ends. CDR3 length: 13 amino acids. The V gene's germline CDR1 is DFQATT and CDR2 SNEGSKA (reference sequence). The CDR3 loop reads CSARERGRETQYF. In nucleotides, the CDR3 is TGCAGTGCTAGAGAAAGGGGTCGCGAGACCCAGTACTTC.

The V and J genes are TRBV10-3 and TRBJ2-7; the match to TRBD2 covers 9 bases. J gave up 0 bases and V 7 bases, and 10 bases lay outside the gene matches. This CDR3 has 16 amino acids. Germline V gene lookup returns CDR1 ENHRY and CDR2 SYGVKD. DNA of the CDR3: TGTGCCATCAAAGCGGGGGGTCTCAGGAGCTCCTACGAGCAGTACTTC. The encoded protein is CAIKAGGLRSSYEQYF.

This chain connects TRBV29-1 to TRBJ1-2, with D perhaps matching TRBD1 (5 bases). The germline V gene encodes CDR1 SQVTM and CDR2 ANQGSEA. The CDR3 consists of 12 residues. V dropped 7 bases and J dropped 4 bases, with 13 bases sitting between them. The CDR3 sequence is CSAEWGVYGYTF. DNA of the CDR3: TGCAGCGCCGAATGGGGGGTCTATGGCTACACCTTC. The variable domain in full, completed from reference TRBV29-1 and TRBJ1-2, reads SAVISQKPSRDICQRGTSLTIQCQVDSQVTMMFWYRQQPGQSLTLIATANQGSEATYESGFVIDKFPISRPNLTFSTLTVSNMSPEDSSIYLCSAEWGVYGYTFGSGTRLTVV.

This clonotype was observed at least ten times. The chain uses TRBV19 and TRBJ2-3; D ambiguous. Trimming left V 4 bases short and J 4 bases short, with 9 bases between. The germline CDR1 and CDR2 sequences are LNHDA and SQIVND (reference sequence). The CDR3 has 13 residues. The CDR3 DNA is TGTGCCAGTAGTACATCCTCAGCAGATACGCAGTATTTT. It encodes CASSTSSADTQYF.

The chain carries TRBV28 and TRBJ1-3, with TRBD1 as a possible D gene (6 bases). The CDR3 is made up of 14 amino acids. V gave up 8 bases and J gave up 4 bases, with 15 bases separating them. CDR1 and CDR2 (germline): MDHEN, SYDVKM. CDR3 coding DNA: TGTGCCAGCGGGGCGGGGGCGAAAGGAAACACCATATATTTT. The encoded protein is CASGAGAKGNTIYF. The entire variable domain, with the rest obtained from reference TRBV28 and TRBJ1-3, is as follows: DVKVTQSSRYLVKRTGEKVFLECVQDMDHENMFWYRQDPGLGLRLIYFSYDVKMKEKGDIPEGYSVSREKKERFSLILESASTNQTSMYLCASGAGAKGNTIYFGEGSWLTVV.

This clonotype was found many times. V and J are TRBV29-1 and TRBJ2-1, with TRBD1 matching 8 bases. J gave up 7 bases and V 6 bases, and 8 bases lay outside the gene matches. The CDR3 consists of 13 residues. Germline V CDR1 and CDR2: SQVTM, ANQGSEA. The CDR3 is CSVLQGGKNEQFF. CDR3 coding DNA: TGCAGCGTGCTACAGGGGGGCAAGAATGAGCAGTTCTTC.

This chain links TRBV19 with TRBJ1-5; 7 bases map to TRBD1. Trimming cost V 10 bases and J 0 bases; bases outside gene matches: 9. Per the germline V gene, CDR1 is LNHDA and CDR2 is SQIVND (reference sequence). This CDR3 is 15 amino acids long. For the CDR3, the DNA is TGTGCCACTGGGACAGAGAGTACTAGCAATCAGCCCCAGCATTTT. Residues: CATGTESTSNQPQHF. The variable domain in full, with the rest retrieved from reference TRBV19 and TRBJ1-5, is DGGITQSPKYLFRKEGQNVTLSCEQNLNHDAMYWYRQDPGQGLRLIYYSQIVNDFQKGDIAEGYSVSREKKESFPLTVTSAQKNPTAFYLCATGTESTSNQPQHFGDGTRLSIL.

This chain connects TRBV29-1 to TRBJ2-7, with TRBD1 matching over 9 bases. Germline V CDR1 and CDR2: SQVTM, ANQGSEA. The CDR3 has 11 amino acids. V shed 7 bases, J shed 2 bases, and the junction held 0 bases outside the gene matches. CDR3 in DNA: TGCAGCGGACAGGGGGCCTACGAGCAGTACTTC. This sequence encodes CSGQGAYEQYF.

The gene calls are TRBV5-1 and TRBJ2-2; 15 nucleotides line up with TRBD2. V shed 3 bases, J shed 3 bases, and the junction held 9 bases outside the gene matches. Germline lookup yields CDR1 SGHRS and CDR2 YFSETQ. The CDR3 totals 19 residues. For the CDR3, the DNA is TGCGCCAGCAGCTCCTCCCGGACTAGCGGGAGGGCCCACACCGGGGAGCTGTTTTTT. Its protein product is CASSSSRTSGRAHTGELFF.

This clonotype was observed at least ten times. J is TRBJ2-1 and V is TRBV27; no clear D. Germline CDR1 reads MNHEY; CDR2 reads SMNVEV (reference sequence). Trimming pared 2 bases from V and 10 bases from J, leaving 9 bases between. CDR3 length: 12 residues. The CDR3 region has the DNA TGTGCCAGCAGTTTAAACTCAGCCGAGCAGTTCTTC. Amino acids: CASSLNSAEQFF.

This clonotype turned up a few times. The chain combines TRBV20-1 with TRBJ2-3; D is possibly TRBD1 (6 bases). The germline V gene has CDR1 DFQATT and CDR2 SNEGSKA (reference sequence). The CDR3 contains 15 residues. The V and J ends lost 0 bases and 1 base respectively, with 11 bases between them. Here the CDR3 DNA reads TGCAGTGCTAGAGATCCGGGACACGGCACAGATACGCAGTATTTT. It encodes CSARDPGHGTDTQYF.

This clonotype was observed at least ten times. V usage is TRBV3-1 and J usage is TRBJ2-1, with D possibly matching TRBD2 (6 bases). V lost 4 bases and J 4 bases, leaving 11 bases between the germline ends. Germline CDR1 LGHDT, CDR2 YNNKEL (reference sequence). The CDR3 has 14 residues. The CDR3 DNA sequence: TGTGCCAGCAGCCCGGGGGAACAGTACAATGAGCAGTTCTTC. Translating it yields CASSPGEQYNEQFF.

This clonotype was counted a few times. The J gene is TRBJ2-5, the V gene TRBV6-6, with 8 bases fitting TRBD2. The CDR3 consists of 13 residues. The germline gives CDR1 MNHNY, CDR2 SVGAGI (reference sequence). With V trimmed by 6 bases and J by 6 bases, 6 bases remained unmatched. The CDR3 DNA is TGTGCCAGCAGGTCCGGGGGGGCGCAGACCCAGTACTTC. This gives the protein CASRSGGAQTQYF.

The genes are TRBV20-1 and TRBJ1-2, with a tentative D call TRBD1 (5 bases). The CDR3 consists of 14 residues. Germline values: CDR1 DFQATT, CDR2 SNEGSKA (reference sequence). With 6 bases removed from V and 4 bases from J, the gap between germline ends came to 18 bases. CDR3 residues: CSARDAWGTYGYTF. The CDR3 DNA follows: TGCAGTGCAAGGGACGCTTGGGGGACCTATGGCTACACCTTC.

This clonotype was counted a few times. J is TRBJ2-3 and V is TRBV13; 7 nucleotides align to TRBD2. The CDR3 runs to 16 residues. Trimming at V came to 5 bases and at J to 7 bases, leaving 15 bases not matched to a gene. Germline values: CDR1 PRHDT, CDR2 FYEKMQ (reference sequence). CDR3 bases: TGTGCCAGCAGCCCTACCCCGGTAGCGGGCCCCAATACGCAGTATTTT. Its protein is CASSPTPVAGPNTQYF.

CDR3: CASSYETRTEAFF. The CDR3 nucleotides are TGTGCCAGCAGTTACGAGACACGCACTGAAGCTTTCTTT. The rearrangement links TRBV6-2 or TRBV6-3 to TRBJ1-1; no clear D gene. The CDR3 totals 13 residues. CDR1 and CDR2 from the germline V gene are MNHEY and SVGEGT. Trimming stripped 2 bases from V and 4 bases from J, with 8 bases between.

As DNA, the CDR3 is TGCGCCAGCAGCCTACCACAGGGGACGAGCACAGATACGCAGTATTTT. The encoded protein is CASSLPQGTSTDTQYF. The gene calls are TRBV5-1 and TRBJ2-3; 7 bases align to TRBD1. CDR3 length: 16 residues. Trimming removed 4 bases from V and 0 bases from J; junction bases left unmatched: 8. The V gene's germline CDR1 is SGHRS and CDR2 YFSETQ. The full variable domain, with the rest looked up from reference TRBV5-1 and TRBJ2-3, is KAGVTQTPRYLIKTRGQQVTLSCSPISGHRSVSWYQQTPGQGLQFLFEYFSETQRNKGNFPGRFSGRQFSNSRSEMNVSTLELGDSALYLCASSLPQGTSTDTQYFGPGTRLTVL.

A few counts support this clonotype. The V and J genes are TRBV20-1 and TRBJ2-1; 7 bases fit TRBD2. The V gene's germline CDR1 is DFQATT and CDR2 SNEGSKA (reference sequence). Trimming took 0 bases from V and 7 from J; bases not matched to a gene: 9. CDR3 length: 15 residues. CDR3 protein: CSAREKGTTRNEQFF. The CDR3 DNA sequence: TGCAGTGCTAGAGAGAAAGGGACTACCAGAAATGAGCAGTTCTTC.

This rearrangement joins TRBV20-1 to TRBJ2-7, with D perhaps TRBD2 (6 bases). Germline V gene data show CDR1 as DFQATT and CDR2 as SNEGSKA (reference sequence). The CDR3 contains 12 residues. V shed 6 bases and J shed 4 bases, with 13 bases lying between them. The CDR3 DNA reads TGCAGTGCCTTCCCGCGGGGTTACGAGCAGTACTTC. This encodes CSAFPRGYEQYF.

The chain recombines TRBV7-2 with TRBJ2-7; 9 nucleotides agree with TRBD1. CDR1 is SGHTA, CDR2 FQGNSA, per germline. Trimming cost V 1 base and J 6 bases; bases outside gene matches: 7. The CDR3 is made up of 15 amino acids. CDR3 DNA sequence: TGTGCCAGCAGCTTAGGCGGGACAGGGAGAGGCGAGCAGTACTTC. This sequence encodes CASSLGGTGRGEQYF. The full variable domain, its missing parts supplied by reference TRBV7-2 and TRBJ2-7, is GAGVSQSPSNKVTEKGKDVELRCDPISGHTALYWYRQSLGQGLEFLIYFQGNSAPDKSGLPSDRFSAERTGGSVSTLTIQRTQQEDSAVYLCASSLGGTGRGEQYFGPGTRLTVT.

This clonotype was found a few times. The J gene is TRBJ1-3, the V gene TRBV6-5; no reliable D call. Trimming cost V 6 bases and J 0 bases, with 9 bases left between them. The germline V gene encodes CDR1 MNHEY and CDR2 SVGAGI. The CDR3 is 14 residues long. CDR3 in amino acids: CASSLGLSGNTIYF. The DNA of the CDR3 is TGTGCCAGCAGCCTAGGACTCTCTGGAAACACCATATATTTT.

V gene TRBV29-1 combines with J gene TRBJ2-7; D is perhaps TRBD1 (6 bases). This CDR3 has 13 amino acids. Trimming took 5 bases from V and 3 from J, leaving 14 bases between them. Germline V gene sequence: CDR1 SQVTM, CDR2 ANQGSEA. In nucleotides, the CDR3 is TGCAGCGTTATGACGGGACACTTCTACGAGCAGTACTTC. Translated: CSVMTGHFYEQYF.